A selection of T cell receptor beta chains follows, all from one sample in a study of lymphopenia after photon versus proton radiotherapy. Only in-frame clones appear in the TCRdb table, and some are missing; sequencing was by immunoSEQ multiplex PCR. The profile covers about 25,000 clones, with about 87% appearing a single time and around 20% taken by the ten largest. This material consisted of peripheral blood, taken from a patient treated with photon-based radiotherapy. The receptors here all came from a man aged 50-60 years with gastric cancer. Each CDR3 is given without its conserved first and last residue. The size of a clone is reported for some rows only, either as once, few or many, or as a class for expanded clones.

J	V	size	CDR3
TRBJ2-5	TRBV30	few	AWSARGGLEETQY
TRBJ2-1	TRBV12-1	NA	ASSVPNEQF
TRBJ2-6	TRBV19	once	ASSISGSGANVLT
TRBJ2-4	TRBV6-1	NA	ASAIDRIGNIQY
TRBJ2-7	TRBV6-5	few	ASSYLPGDYEQY
TRBJ2-3	TRBV9	NA	ASSPSETSTDTQY
TRBJ2-3	TRBV9	NA	ASSRQAPSTDTQY
TRBJ1-3	TRBV4-1	NA	ASSQVSGQRNTIY
TRBJ1-2	TRBV18	few	ASSRAGQGGYGYT
TRBJ1-6	TRBV7-2	once	ASNYLGQFASPLH
TRBJ1-1	TRBV2	NA	ASSEFGRPEGAF
TRBJ1-1	TRBV23-1	NA	ASSQSRGQPNRAPNTEAF
TRBJ1-1	TRBV5-1	NA	ASRGDGIMNTEAF
TRBJ2-3	TRBV5-1	NA	ASSWIIAANTDTQY
TRBJ2-1	TRBV9	few	ASSVRHGQENNEQF
TRBJ1-1	TRBV5-1	few	ASSLDRNTEAF
TRBJ1-1	TRBV12-5	NA	ASGSGRMNTEAF
TRBJ2-3	TRBV7-3	NA	ASSYPAGGGTDTQY
TRBJ2-2	TRBV6-6	NA	ASSQGGRRTGELF
TRBJ2-1	TRBV4-1	NA	ASSQEHGGVPGYNEQF
TRBJ2-7	TRBV5-1	NA	ASSLGQGIDEQY
TRBJ2-3	TRBV7-8	once	ASTQGRGPTDTQY
TRBJ1-4	TRBV5-5	NA	ASSLLQGAGKLF
TRBJ2-2	TRBV15	NA	ATSVGTRSTGELF
TRBJ1-1	TRBV12-5	NA	ASNQGFGTEAF
TRBJ2-5	TRBV7-9	NA	ASTEIRGKETQY
TRBJ2-5	TRBV10-3	NA	ATSRTQETQY
TRBJ2-2	TRBV6-5	NA	ASTETSLAGELF
TRBJ1-1	TRBV19	NA	ASSIGYEAF
TRBJ2-1	TRBV7-9	NA	ASSLAGPDYNEQF
TRBJ1-1	TRBV4-2	NA	ASSQGGPGATEAF
TRBJ2-5	TRBV19	NA	ASSIRTSGGVETQY
TRBJ1-4	TRBV27	NA	ASSRALATNEKLF